The T cell receptor (beta chain) described here comes from a study of a mutant IDH1 vaccine in newly diagnosed glioma. Sequenced by immunoSEQ multiplex PCR; TCRdb stores in-frame clones only, minus some. This sample has 80,000 to 100,000 clones, with almost 85% found just once. Specified time point: baseline, week 1 (first vaccination visit). This sample's treatment: pre-vaccination baseline after standard-of-care therapy. Germline CDR1 and CDR2: LGHNA and YNFKEQ. The V and J ends lost 1 base and 4 bases, in that order; junction bases with no gene match: 11. The CDR3 totals 17 residues. The receptor was isolated from a man aged 35 to 55 with glioma. Some clones in this sample may be carry-over from other donors' samples. The chain is built from TRBV4-2 and TRBJ2-3; 7 nucleotides agree with TRBD2. Material: PBMCs, obtained from a glioma patient treated with radiotherapy, temozolomide or both. CDR3 in DNA: TGTGCCAGCAGCCAAGTAGGCCTGGGCGGGGGAGCAGATACGCAGTATTTT. Protein product: CASSQVGLGGGADTQYF.